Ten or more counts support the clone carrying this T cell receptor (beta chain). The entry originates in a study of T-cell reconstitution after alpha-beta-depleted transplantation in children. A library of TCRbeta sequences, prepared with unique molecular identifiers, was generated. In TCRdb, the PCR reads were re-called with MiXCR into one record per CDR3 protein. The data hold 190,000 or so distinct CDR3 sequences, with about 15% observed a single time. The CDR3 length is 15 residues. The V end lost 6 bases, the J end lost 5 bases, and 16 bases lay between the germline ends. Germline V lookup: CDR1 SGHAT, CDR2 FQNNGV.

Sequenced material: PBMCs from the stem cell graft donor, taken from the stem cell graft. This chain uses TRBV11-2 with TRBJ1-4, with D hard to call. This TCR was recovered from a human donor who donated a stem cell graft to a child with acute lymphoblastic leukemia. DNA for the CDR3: TGTGCCAGCAGTGATATCAGGCTACTAAATGAAAAACTGTTTTTT. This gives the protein CASSDIRLLNEKLFF. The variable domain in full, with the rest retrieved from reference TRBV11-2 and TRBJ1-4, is EAGVAQSPRYKIIEKRQSVAFWCNPISGHATLYWYQQILGQGPKLLIQFQNNGVVDDSQLPKDRFSAERLKGVDSTLKIQPAKLEDSAVYLCASSDIRLLNEKLFFGSGTQLSVL.